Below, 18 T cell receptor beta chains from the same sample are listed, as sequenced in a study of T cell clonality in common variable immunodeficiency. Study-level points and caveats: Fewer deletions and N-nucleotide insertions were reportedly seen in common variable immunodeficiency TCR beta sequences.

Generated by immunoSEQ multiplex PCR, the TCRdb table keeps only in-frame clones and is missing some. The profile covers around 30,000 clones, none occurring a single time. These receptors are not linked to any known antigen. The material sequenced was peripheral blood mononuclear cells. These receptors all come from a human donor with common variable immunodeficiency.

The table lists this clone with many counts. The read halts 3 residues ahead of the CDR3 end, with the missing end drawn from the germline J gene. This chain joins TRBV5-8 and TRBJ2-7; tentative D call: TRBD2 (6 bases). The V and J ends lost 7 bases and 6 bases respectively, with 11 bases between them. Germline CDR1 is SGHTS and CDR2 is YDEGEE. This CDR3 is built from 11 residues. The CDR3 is CASPGGAEQYF. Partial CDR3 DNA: TGTGCCAGCCCCGGGGGAGCCGAG.

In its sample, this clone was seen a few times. CDR3 sequence: CASSYDSSSYNEQFF. Partial CDR3 DNA: TGTGCCAGCAGTTATGATAGTTCTTCCTACAATGAG. This rearrangement joins TRBV11-3 to TRBJ2-1; D remains ambiguous. The CDR3 extends 3 residues past the end of the read, so its final part is completed from the germline J gene. V was trimmed by 6 bases and J by 1 base, leaving 13 bases between them. Per germline, CDR1 SGHNT and CDR2 YENEEA. The CDR3 runs 15 residues.

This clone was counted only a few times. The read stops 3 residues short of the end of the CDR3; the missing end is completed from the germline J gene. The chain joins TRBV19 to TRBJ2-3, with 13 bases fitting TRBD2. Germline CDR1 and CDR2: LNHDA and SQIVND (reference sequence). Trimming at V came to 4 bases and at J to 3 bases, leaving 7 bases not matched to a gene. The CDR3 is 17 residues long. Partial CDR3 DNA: TGTGCCAGTAGTACCGGACTAGCGGGAGTGGGTACAGATACG. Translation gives CASSTGLAGVGTDT. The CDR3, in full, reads CASSTGLAGVGTDTQYF.

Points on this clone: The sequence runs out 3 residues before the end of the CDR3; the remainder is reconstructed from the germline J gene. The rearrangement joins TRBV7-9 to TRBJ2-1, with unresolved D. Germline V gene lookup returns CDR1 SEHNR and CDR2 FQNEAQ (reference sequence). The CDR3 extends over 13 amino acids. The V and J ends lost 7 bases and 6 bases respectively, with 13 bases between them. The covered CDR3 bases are TGTGCCAGCACTGGAATGACGGGCAATGAG. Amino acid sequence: CASTGMTGNE. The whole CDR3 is CASTGMTGNEQFF.

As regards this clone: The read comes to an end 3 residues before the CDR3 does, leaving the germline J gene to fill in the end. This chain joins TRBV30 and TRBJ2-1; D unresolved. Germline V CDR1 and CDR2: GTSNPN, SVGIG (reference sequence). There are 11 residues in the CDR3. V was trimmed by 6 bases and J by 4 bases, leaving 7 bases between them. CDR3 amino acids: CACQTYNEQFF. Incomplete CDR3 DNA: TGTGCCTGTCAAACATACAATGAG.

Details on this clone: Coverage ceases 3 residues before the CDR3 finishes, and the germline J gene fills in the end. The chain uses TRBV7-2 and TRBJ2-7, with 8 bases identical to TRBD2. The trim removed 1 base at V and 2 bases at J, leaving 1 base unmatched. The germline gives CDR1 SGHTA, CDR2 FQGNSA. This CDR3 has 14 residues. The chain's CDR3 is CASSLGTSPYEQYF. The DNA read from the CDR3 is TGTGCCAGCAGCTTAGGGACTAGCCCCTACGAG.

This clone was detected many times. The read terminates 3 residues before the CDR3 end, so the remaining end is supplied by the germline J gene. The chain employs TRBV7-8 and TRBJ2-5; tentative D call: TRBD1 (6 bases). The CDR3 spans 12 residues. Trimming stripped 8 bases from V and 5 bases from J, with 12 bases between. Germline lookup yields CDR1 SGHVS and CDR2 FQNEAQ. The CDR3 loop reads CASQGGVETQYF. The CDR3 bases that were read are TGTGCCAGCCAAGGGGGAGTTGAGACC.

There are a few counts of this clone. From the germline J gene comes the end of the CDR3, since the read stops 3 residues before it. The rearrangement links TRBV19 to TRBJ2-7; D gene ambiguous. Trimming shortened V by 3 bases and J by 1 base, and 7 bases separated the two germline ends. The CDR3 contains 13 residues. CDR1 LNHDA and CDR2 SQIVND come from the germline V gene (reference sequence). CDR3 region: CASSIFPSYEQYF. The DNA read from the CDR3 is TGTGCCAGTAGTATCTTTCCTTCCTACGAG. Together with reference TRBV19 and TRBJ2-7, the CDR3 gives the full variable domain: DGGITQSPKYLFRKEGQNVTLSCEQNLNHDAMYWYRQDPGQGLRLIYYSQIVNDFQKGDIAEGYSVSREKKESFPLTVTSAQKNPTAFYLCASSIFPSYEQYFGPGTRLTVT.

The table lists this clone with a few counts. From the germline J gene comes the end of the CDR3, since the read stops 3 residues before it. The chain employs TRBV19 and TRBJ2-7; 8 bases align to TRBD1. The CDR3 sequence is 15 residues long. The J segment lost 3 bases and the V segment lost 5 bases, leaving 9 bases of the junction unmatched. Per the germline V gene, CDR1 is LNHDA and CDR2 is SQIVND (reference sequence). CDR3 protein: CASSSTGAGGYEQYF. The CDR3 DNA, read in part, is TGTGCCAGTAGTTCGACAGGGGCCGGGGGCTACGAG.

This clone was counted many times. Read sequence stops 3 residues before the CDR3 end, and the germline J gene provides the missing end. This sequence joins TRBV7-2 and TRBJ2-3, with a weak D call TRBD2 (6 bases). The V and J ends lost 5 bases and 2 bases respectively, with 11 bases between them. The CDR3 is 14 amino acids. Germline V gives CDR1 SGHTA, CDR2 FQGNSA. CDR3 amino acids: CASSIGGATDTQYF. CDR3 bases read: TGTGCCAGCAGCATCGGGGGAGCCACAGATACG.

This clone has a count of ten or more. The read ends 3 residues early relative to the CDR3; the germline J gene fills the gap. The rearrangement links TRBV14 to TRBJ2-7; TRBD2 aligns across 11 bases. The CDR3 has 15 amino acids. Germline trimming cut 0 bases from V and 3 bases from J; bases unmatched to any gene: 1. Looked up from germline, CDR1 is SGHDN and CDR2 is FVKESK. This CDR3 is CASSQETSGSYEQYF. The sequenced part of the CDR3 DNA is TGTGCCAGCAGCCAAGAAACTAGCGGGAGCTACGAG.

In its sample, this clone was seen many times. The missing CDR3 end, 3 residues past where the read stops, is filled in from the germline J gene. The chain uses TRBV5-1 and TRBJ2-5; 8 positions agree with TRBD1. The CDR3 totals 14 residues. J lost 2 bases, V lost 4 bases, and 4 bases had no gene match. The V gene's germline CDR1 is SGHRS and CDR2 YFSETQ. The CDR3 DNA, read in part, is TGCGCCAGCAGCCGATGGACAGGGCAAGAGACC. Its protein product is CASSRWTGQET. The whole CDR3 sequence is CASSRWTGQETQYF.

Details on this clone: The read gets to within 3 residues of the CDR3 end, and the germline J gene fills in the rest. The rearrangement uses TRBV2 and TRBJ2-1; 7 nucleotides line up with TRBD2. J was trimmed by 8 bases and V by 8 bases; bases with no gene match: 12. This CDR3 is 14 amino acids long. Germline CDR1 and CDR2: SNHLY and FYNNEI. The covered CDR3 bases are TGTGCCAGCCGATTCGGGCGGGAGCGGGATGAG. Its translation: CASRFGRERDE. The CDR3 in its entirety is CASRFGRERDEQFF.

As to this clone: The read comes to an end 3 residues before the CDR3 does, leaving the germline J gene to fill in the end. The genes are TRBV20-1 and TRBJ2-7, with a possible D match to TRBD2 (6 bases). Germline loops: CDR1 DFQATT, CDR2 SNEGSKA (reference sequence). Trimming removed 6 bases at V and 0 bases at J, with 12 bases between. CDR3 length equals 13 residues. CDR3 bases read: TGCAGTGCGGTCTCGGGGGACTCCTACGAG. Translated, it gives CSAVSGDSYE. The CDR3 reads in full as CSAVSGDSYEQYF.

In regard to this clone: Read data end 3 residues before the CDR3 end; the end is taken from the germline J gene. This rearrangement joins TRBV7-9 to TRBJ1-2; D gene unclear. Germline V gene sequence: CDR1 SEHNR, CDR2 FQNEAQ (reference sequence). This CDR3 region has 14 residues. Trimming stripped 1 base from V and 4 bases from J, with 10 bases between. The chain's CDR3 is CASSLEGEIYGYTF. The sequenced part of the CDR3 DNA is TGTGCCAGCAGCTTAGAGGGCGAAATCTATGGC.

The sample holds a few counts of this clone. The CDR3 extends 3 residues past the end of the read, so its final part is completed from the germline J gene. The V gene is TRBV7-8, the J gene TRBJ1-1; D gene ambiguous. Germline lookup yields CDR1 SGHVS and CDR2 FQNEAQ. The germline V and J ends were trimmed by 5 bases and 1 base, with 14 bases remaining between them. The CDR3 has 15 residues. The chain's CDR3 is CASSPAVRRNTEAFF. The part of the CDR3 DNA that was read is TGTGCCAGCAGCCCCGCGGTCCGTAGGAACACTGAA.

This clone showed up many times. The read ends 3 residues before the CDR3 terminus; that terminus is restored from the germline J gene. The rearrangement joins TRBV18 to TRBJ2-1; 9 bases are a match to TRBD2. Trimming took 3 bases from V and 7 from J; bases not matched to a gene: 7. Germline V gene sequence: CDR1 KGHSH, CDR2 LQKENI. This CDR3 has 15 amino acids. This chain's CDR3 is CASSPQGLASNEQFF. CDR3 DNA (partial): TGTGCCAGCTCACCTCAGGGACTAGCATCGAATGAG.

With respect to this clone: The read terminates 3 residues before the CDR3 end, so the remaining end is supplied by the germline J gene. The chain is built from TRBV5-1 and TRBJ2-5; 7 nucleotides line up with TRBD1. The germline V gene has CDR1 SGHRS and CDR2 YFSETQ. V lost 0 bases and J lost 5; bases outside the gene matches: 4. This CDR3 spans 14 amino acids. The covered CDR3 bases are TGCGCCAGCAGCTTGGAACCGACAGGGGAGACC. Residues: CASSLEPTGET. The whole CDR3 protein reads CASSLEPTGETQYF.